This passage covers 29 T cell receptor beta chains from one sample sequenced in a study of CD8 T cells in ankylosing spondylitis. TCRdb itself ran the 5' RACE reads through MiXCR, one entry per CDR3 protein. The sample lists more than 600,000 distinct CDR3 sequences, around 17% occurring once. Findings and caveats of the study: A motif in TCR beta, a set of seven to nine highly homologous variants, appeared characteristic of ankylosing spondylitis blood.

Their specific antigens are unknown. Material for sequencing was blood, either unsorted or a sorted T cell fraction (not recorded which). These receptors all stem from a male donor with ankylosing spondylitis.

The chain combines TRBV29-1 with TRBJ2-1; 7 bases line up with TRBD2. CDR3 size: 14 residues. V lost 8 bases and J lost 4; bases outside the gene matches: 11. The germline V gene encodes CDR1 SQVTM and CDR2 ANQGSEA. This chain's CDR3 is CSTSGGWGYNEQFF. CDR3 DNA: TGCAGCACCTCCGGGGGGTGGGGGTACAATGAGCAGTTCTTC.

The chain is built from TRBV12-3 or TRBV12-4 and TRBJ2-5; a weak D match, TRBD1 (5 bases). The CDR3 spans 11 residues. Trimming removed 3 bases from V and 13 bases from J, with 12 bases in between. This CDR3 is CASSFGATWYF. CDR3 DNA sequence: TGTGCCAGCAGTTTTGGGGCAACCTGGTACTTC.

This clonotype was found a few times. CDR3 bases: TGTGCCAGCAGCTTTGGCAGGGTGGTGACTGAAGCTTTCTTT. Amino acids: CASSFGRVVTEAFF. J is TRBJ1-1 and V is TRBV7-9; possibly TRBD1 for D (5 bases). The CDR3 is made up of 14 amino acids. Germline values: CDR1 SEHNR, CDR2 FQNEAQ (reference sequence). The V end lost 3 bases, the J end lost 5 bases, and 13 bases lay between the germline ends.

This clonotype has more than one count but fewer than ten. The CDR3 region has the DNA TGTGCCAGCAGTTCACGATCAGGGCAGAGCAACTCCTACGAGCAGTACTTC. Translated, it gives CASSSRSGQSNSYEQYF. The chain uses TRBV7-9 and TRBJ2-7; TRBD1 might be the D (5 bases). There are 17 residues in the CDR3. The V gene's germline CDR1 is SEHNR and CDR2 FQNEAQ (reference sequence). Trimming left V 6 bases short and J 0 bases short, with 21 bases between.

The chain couples TRBV7-9 to TRBJ1-6; D uncertain. Germline V CDR1 and CDR2: SEHNR, FQNEAQ (reference sequence). The CDR3 has 15 residues. Trimming stripped 7 bases from V and 0 bases from J, with 10 bases between. CDR3 bases: TGTGCCAGCACCCCCCAGAGCTCCTATAATTCACCCCTCCACTTT. Residues: CASTPQSSYNSPLHF.

The rearrangement joins TRBV20-1 to TRBJ2-7, with a tentative D call TRBD2 (6 bases). CDR1 and CDR2 from the germline V gene are DFQATT and SNEGSKA (reference sequence). This CDR3 has 12 residues. The V end lost 5 bases, the J end lost 2 bases, and 10 bases lay between the germline ends. The CDR3 loop is CSAAGLPYEQYF. The CDR3 DNA reads TGCAGTGCTGCGGGACTCCCCTACGAGCAGTACTTC.

The chain links TRBV2 to TRBJ2-7; the D gene is possibly TRBD1 (6 bases). This CDR3 has 12 amino acids. With 8 bases removed from V and 2 bases from J, the gap between germline ends came to 10 bases. Germline CDR1 and CDR2: SNHLY and FYNNEI. CDR3 sequence reads: CASLRTAYEQYF. In DNA, the CDR3 is TGTGCCAGCCTTAGGACAGCCTACGAGCAGTACTTC.

The rearrangement joins TRBV6-2 or TRBV6-3 to TRBJ2-3; possibly TRBD1 or TRBD2 for D (5 bases each). Germline loops: CDR1 MNHEY, CDR2 SVGEGT. The CDR3 is made up of 15 amino acids. V shed 5 bases and J shed 6 bases, with 18 bases lying between them. CDR3 protein: CASSTPGLVADTQYF. The CDR3 region has the DNA TGTGCCAGCAGTACTCCGGGGCTAGTCGCGGATACGCAGTATTTT.

This clonotype was counted only a few times. The V gene is TRBV20-1, the J gene TRBJ2-3; 7 nucleotides agree with TRBD2. V lost 3 bases, J lost 6 bases, and 0 bases stayed unmatched. Per the germline V gene, CDR1 is DFQATT and CDR2 is SNEGSKA (reference sequence). The CDR3 extends over 11 amino acids. The CDR3 sequence is CSASSGDTQYF. The CDR3, as DNA: TGCAGTGCTAGTAGCGGGGATACGCAGTATTTT.

The CDR3 nucleotides read TGTGCCAGCAGCCAAGGACCGGCTTCCTACGAGCAGTACTTC. Translating it yields CASSQGPASYEQYF. J is TRBJ2-7 and V is TRBV12-3 or TRBV12-4, with D uncertain. The CDR3 sequence is 14 residues long. V was cut by 6 bases and J by 1 base, with 13 bases left in between.

As DNA, the CDR3 is TGTGCCAGCAGCCCCAACAGGGAGGAGGGTGGCTACACCTTC. The encoded protein is CASSPNREEGGYTF. The J gene is TRBJ1-2, the V gene TRBV11-2; a possible D gene is TRBD1 (6 bases). The germline V gene has CDR1 SGHAT and CDR2 FQNNGV. The CDR3 spans 14 residues. V lost 5 bases to trimming and J lost 7 bases, with 17 bases between them.

The chain recombines TRBV4-1 with TRBJ2-7, with 10 nucleotides matching TRBD1. After removal of 4 bases from V and 2 bases from J, the junction contained 5 bases not matched to a gene. The CDR3 sequence is 15 residues long. From germline, CDR1 is MGHRA and CDR2 YSYEKL. CDR3 sequence: CASSRGTGDPYEQYF. The CDR3 DNA reads TGCGCCAGCAGCCGGGGGACAGGGGACCCCTACGAGCAGTACTTC.

The rearrangement joins TRBV15 to TRBJ2-3; 7 positions match TRBD1. J was trimmed by 2 bases and V by 3 bases; bases with no gene match: 8. Germline lookup yields CDR1 LNHNV and CDR2 YYDKDF (reference sequence). The CDR3 is 16 amino acids. The CDR3 is CATSRAPTGVTDTQYF. CDR3 nucleotides: TGTGCCACCAGCAGGGCCCCTACAGGGGTCACAGATACGCAGTATTTT.

The table lists this clonotype with a few counts. This chain connects TRBV5-1 to TRBJ2-2; 8 nucleotides align to TRBD1. The CDR3 has 16 amino acids. Germline assignment: CDR1 SGHRS and CDR2 YFSETQ. V gave up 4 bases and J gave up 1 base; unmatched junction bases: 6. CDR3 amino acids: CASSPGQGRNTGELFF. DNA for the CDR3: TGCGCCAGCAGCCCCGGACAGGGAAGGAACACCGGGGAGCTGTTTTTT.

The chain links TRBV6-1 to TRBJ2-6, with D tentatively TRBD1 (6 bases). Between the trimmed V and J ends, which lost 2 bases and 0 bases, there was a span of 11 bases. CDR3 length: 17 amino acids. CDR1 MNHNS and CDR2 SASEGT come from the germline V gene. CDR3 region: CASSEWGQLSGANVLTF. DNA for the CDR3: TGTGCCAGCAGTGAATGGGGGCAGCTCTCTGGGGCCAACGTCCTGACTTTC.

The rearrangement uses TRBV6-2 or TRBV6-3 and TRBJ2-3, with 7 bases identical to TRBD2. This CDR3 is 15 amino acids long. CDR1 is MNHEY, CDR2 SVGEGT, per germline. V shed 2 bases, J shed 2 bases, and the junction held 4 bases outside the gene matches. DNA for the CDR3: TGTGCCAGCAGTTACCGCGGGACTAACACAGATACGCAGTATTTT. It encodes CASSYRGTNTDTQYF.

This clonotype has just a few counts. CDR3 sequence reads: CASSVDLAGGREQYF. Written as DNA, the CDR3 is TGTGCCAGCAGCGTAGACCTAGCGGGAGGGCGCGAGCAGTACTTC. V and J are TRBV9 and TRBJ2-7, with 12 bases aligning to TRBD2. This CDR3 is built from 15 residues. The V and J ends lost 0 bases and 6 bases, in that order; junction bases with no gene match: 4. Germline CDR1 SGDLS, CDR2 YYNGEE.

CDR3 sequence reads: CSARDRPYTGELFF. The DNA for the CDR3 is TGCAGTGCTAGAGATCGACCGTACACCGGGGAGCTGTTTTTT. This chain joins TRBV20-1 and TRBJ2-2; D ambiguous. Germline CDR1 and CDR2: DFQATT and SNEGSKA (reference sequence). V was clipped by 0 bases and J by 3 bases, with 8 bases between them. CDR3 length equals 14 residues.

This clonotype was seen a handful of times. The chain is built from TRBV12-3 or TRBV12-4 and TRBJ2-7; TRBD1 matches 10 bases. This CDR3 is built from 15 residues. Germline trimming cut 5 bases from V and 6 bases from J; bases unmatched to any gene: 10. CDR3 sequence reads: CASSPRTGGKAEQYF. The CDR3 DNA reads as TGTGCCAGCAGTCCCCGGACAGGGGGGAAAGCCGAGCAGTACTTC.

J is TRBJ2-7 and V is TRBV7-8, with D possibly matching TRBD1 (6 bases). The CDR3 is 15 residues long. Germline V gene data show CDR1 as SGHVS and CDR2 as FQNEAQ. With 4 bases removed from V and 0 bases from J, the gap between germline ends came to 13 bases. The CDR3: CASSWTGTISYEQYF. CDR3 coding DNA: TGTGCCAGCAGCTGGACCGGGACAATCTCCTACGAGCAGTACTTC.

Here the CDR3 DNA reads TGTGCCAGCAGCTTAGTTGGGGCGGGGGGGGGCGATCAGCCCCAGCATTTT. It yields the protein CASSLVGAGGGDQPQHF. The rearrangement links TRBV7-8 to TRBJ1-5; possible D gene TRBD1, 6 bases. Deletions cut 1 base from V and 5 bases from J, with 18 bases between. The CDR3 consists of 17 residues. CDR1 is SGHVS and CDR2 is FQNEAQ in the germline V gene.

This clonotype was counted at least ten times. The chain combines TRBV12-3 or TRBV12-4 with TRBJ1-5; D may be TRBD1 (5 bases). V lost 5 bases to trimming and J lost 0 bases, with 11 bases between them. The CDR3 runs 15 residues. CDR3 sequence reads: CASSPGDVSNQPQHF. The CDR3 coding sequence is TGTGCCAGCAGTCCCGGGGACGTTAGCAATCAGCCCCAGCATTTT.

This chain links TRBV20-1 with TRBJ1-6; D is ambiguous. This CDR3 spans 14 amino acids. Germline-derived CDR1 and CDR2 are DFQATT and SNEGSKA (reference sequence). V lost 2 bases and J 5 bases, leaving 10 bases between the germline ends. The DNA for the CDR3 is TGCAGTGCTAGACAGGACGGGAATAATTCACCCCTCCACTTT. It codes for CSARQDGNNSPLHF.

CDR3 coding DNA: TGTGCCAGCAGTTGGCTGGGCCCTTCTGGAAACACCATATATTTT. Protein: CASSWLGPSGNTIYF. The chain links TRBV6-5 to TRBJ1-3; D gene uncertain. CDR3 length: 15 amino acids. The V end was cut by 4 bases, the J end by 1 base, with 11 bases between. Germline V lookup: CDR1 MNHEY, CDR2 SVGAGI.

The chain recombines TRBV3-1 with TRBJ2-2; D is unclear. V shed 4 bases and J shed 10 bases, with 7 bases lying between them. The CDR3 has 11 residues. Germline lookup yields CDR1 LGHDT and CDR2 YNNKEL (reference sequence). This CDR3 is CASSLDVELFF. CDR3 nucleotide sequence: TGTGCCAGCAGCCTCGATGTGGAGCTGTTTTTT.

This clonotype occurred a few times. The rearrangement links TRBV10-2 to TRBJ2-1; 8 bases map to TRBD2. The CDR3 loop spans 15 amino acids. V was pared by 6 bases and J by 5 bases, with 9 bases of the junction left unmatched. The germline V gene encodes CDR1 WSHSY and CDR2 SAAADI. CDR3 protein: CASSSIGGVHNEQFF. CDR3 nucleotide sequence: TGCGCCAGCAGCTCAATCGGGGGGGTTCACAATGAGCAGTTCTTC.

This clonotype has only a few counts. V is TRBV10-3 and J is TRBJ2-3, with 8 bases that match TRBD2. The CDR3 sequence is 15 residues long. Losses at the gene ends were 3 bases for V and 1 base for J; bases not matched to a gene: 3. The germline V gene has CDR1 ENHRY and CDR2 SYGVKD. CDR3 sequence: CAISDPAGGTDTQYF. DNA of the CDR3: TGTGCCATCAGTGACCCAGCGGGGGGCACAGATACGCAGTATTTT.

V gene TRBV11-3 combines with J gene TRBJ1-1; TRBD1 aligns across 12 bases. This CDR3 has 17 amino acids. Germline trimming cut 5 bases from V and 4 bases from J; bases unmatched to any gene: 11. Germline CDR1 is SGHNT and CDR2 is YENEEA. The CDR3 bases are TGTGCCAGCAGCCCTGTGCGGGACAGGGGGCCTGGCACTGAAGCTTTCTTT. The encoded protein is CASSPVRDRGPGTEAFF.

The chain joins TRBV14 to TRBJ2-5; D perhaps matches TRBD2 (5 bases). The CDR3 runs to 17 residues. Looked up from germline, CDR1 is SGHDN and CDR2 is FVKESK. Trimming shortened V by 1 base and J by 2 bases, and 17 bases separated the two germline ends. The CDR3 here is CASSQVGSGKRQETQYF. The CDR3 region has the DNA TGTGCCAGCAGCCAAGTTGGGTCCGGGAAACGGCAAGAGACCCAGTACTTC.